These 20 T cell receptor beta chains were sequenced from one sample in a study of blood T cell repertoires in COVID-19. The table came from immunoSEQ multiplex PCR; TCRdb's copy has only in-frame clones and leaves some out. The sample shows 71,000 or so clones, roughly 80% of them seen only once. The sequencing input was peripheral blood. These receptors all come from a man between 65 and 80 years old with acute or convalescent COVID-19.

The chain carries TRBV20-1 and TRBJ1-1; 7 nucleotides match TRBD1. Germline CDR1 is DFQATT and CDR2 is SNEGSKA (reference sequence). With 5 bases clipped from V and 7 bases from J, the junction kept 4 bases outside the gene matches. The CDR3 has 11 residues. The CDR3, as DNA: TGCAGTGCTTTCGGACAGGTTGAAGCTTTCTTT. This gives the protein CSAFGQVEAFF.

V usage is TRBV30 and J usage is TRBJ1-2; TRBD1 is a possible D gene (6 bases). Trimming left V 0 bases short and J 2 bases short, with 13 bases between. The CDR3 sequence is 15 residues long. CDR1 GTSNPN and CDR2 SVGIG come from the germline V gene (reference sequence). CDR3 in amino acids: CAWSVIGQGNYGYTF. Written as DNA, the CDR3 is TGTGCCTGGAGTGTAATTGGGCAGGGGAACTATGGCTACACCTTC.

CDR3 residues: CATSSSLGQGDYGYTF. The CDR3 nucleotides are TGTGCCACCAGCAGTAGTCTGGGCCAGGGCGACTATGGCTACACCTTC. The chain joins TRBV15 to TRBJ1-2, with D possibly matching TRBD1 (5 bases). This CDR3 has 16 amino acids. In germline, CDR1 is LNHNV, CDR2 YYDKDF (reference sequence). Trimming shortened V by 3 bases and J by 3 bases, and 17 bases separated the two germline ends.

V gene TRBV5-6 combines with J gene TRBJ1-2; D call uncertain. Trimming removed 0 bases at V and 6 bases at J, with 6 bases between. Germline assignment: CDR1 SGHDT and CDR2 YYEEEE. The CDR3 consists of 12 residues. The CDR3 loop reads CASSLDGDGYTF. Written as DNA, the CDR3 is TGTGCCAGCAGCTTGGACGGAGATGGCTACACCTTC.

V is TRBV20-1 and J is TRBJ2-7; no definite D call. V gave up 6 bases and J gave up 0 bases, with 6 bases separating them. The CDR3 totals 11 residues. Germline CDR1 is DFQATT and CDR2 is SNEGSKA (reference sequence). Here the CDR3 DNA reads TGCAGTGCCGAGTTCTCCTACGAGCAGTACTTC. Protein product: CSAEFSYEQYF.

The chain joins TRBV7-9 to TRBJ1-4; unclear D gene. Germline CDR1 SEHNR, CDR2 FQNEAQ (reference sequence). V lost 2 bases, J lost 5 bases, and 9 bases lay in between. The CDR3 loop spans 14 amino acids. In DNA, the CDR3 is TGTGCCAGCAGCTTACGGGATGGGAATGAAAAACTGTTTTTT. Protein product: CASSLRDGNEKLFF. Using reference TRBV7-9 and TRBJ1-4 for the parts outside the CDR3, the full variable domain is DTGVSQNPRHKITKRGQNVTFRCDPISEHNRLYWYRQTLGQGPEFLTYFQNEAQLEKSRLLSDRFSAERPKGSFSTLEIQRTEQGDSAMYLCASSLRDGNEKLFFGSGTQLSVL.

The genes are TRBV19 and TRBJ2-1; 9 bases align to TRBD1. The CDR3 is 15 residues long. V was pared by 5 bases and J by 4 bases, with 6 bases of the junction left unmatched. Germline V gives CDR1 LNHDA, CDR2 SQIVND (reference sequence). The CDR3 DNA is TGTGCCAGTAGTGAGCGGACAGGGGCATACAATGAGCAGTTCTTC. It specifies CASSERTGAYNEQFF.

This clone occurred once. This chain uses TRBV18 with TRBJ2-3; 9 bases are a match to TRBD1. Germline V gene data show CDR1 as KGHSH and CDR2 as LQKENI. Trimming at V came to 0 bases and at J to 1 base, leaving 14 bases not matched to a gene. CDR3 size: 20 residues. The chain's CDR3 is CASSPPGTGGFSWGTDTQYF. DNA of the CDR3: TGTGCCAGCTCACCACCGGGTACAGGGGGCTTCAGTTGGGGCACAGATACGCAGTATTTT.

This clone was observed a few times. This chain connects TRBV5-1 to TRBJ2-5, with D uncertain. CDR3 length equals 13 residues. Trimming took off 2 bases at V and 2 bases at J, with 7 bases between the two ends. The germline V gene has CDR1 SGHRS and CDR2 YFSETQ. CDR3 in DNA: TGCGCCAGCAGCTTCGGGTCTCAAGAGACCCAGTACTTC. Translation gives CASSFGSQETQYF.

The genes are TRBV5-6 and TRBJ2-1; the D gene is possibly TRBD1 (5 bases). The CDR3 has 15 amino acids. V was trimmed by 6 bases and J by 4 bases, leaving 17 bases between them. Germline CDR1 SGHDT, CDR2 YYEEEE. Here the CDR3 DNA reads TGTGCCAGCACTGAGGCAGGGTATGCTTACAATGAGCAGTTCTTC. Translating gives CASTEAGYAYNEQFF. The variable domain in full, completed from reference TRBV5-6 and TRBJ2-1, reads DAGVTQSPTHLIKTRGQQVTLRCSPKSGHDTVSWYQQALGQGPQFIFQYYEEEERQRGNFPDRFSGHQFPNYSSELNVNALLLGDSALYLCASTEAGYAYNEQFFGPGTRLTVL.

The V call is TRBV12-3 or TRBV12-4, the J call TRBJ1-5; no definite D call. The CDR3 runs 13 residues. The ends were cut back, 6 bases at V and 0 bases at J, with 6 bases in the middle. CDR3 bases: TGTGCCAGCAGCCACAGTAGCAATCAGCCCCAGCATTTT. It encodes CASSHSSNQPQHF.

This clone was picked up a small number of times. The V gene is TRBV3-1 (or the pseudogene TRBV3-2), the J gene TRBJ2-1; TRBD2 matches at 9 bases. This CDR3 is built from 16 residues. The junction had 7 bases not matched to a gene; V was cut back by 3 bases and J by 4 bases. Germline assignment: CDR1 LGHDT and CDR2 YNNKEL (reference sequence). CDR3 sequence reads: CASSHTIAGAYNEQFF. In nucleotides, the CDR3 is TGTGCCAGCAGCCATACGATAGCGGGAGCTTACAATGAGCAGTTCTTC.

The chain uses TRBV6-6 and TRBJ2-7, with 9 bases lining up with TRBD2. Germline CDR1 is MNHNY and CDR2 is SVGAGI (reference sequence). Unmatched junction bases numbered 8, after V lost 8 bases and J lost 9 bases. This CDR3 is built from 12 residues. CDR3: CASGGGRAGQYF. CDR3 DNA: TGTGCCAGCGGCGGCGGGAGGGCCGGGCAGTACTTC.

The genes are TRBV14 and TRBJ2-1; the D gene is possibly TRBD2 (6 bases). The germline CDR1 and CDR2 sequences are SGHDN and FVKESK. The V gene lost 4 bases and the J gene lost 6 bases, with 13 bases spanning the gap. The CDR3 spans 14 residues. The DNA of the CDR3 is TGTGCCAGCAGCCCCCAGGGAGGACTCAATGAGCAGTTCTTC. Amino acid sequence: CASSPQGGLNEQFF.

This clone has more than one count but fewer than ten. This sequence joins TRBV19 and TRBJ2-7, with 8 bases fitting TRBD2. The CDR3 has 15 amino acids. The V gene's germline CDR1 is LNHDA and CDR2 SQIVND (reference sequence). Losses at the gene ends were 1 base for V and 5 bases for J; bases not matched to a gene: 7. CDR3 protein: CASSIVAGGHDEQYF. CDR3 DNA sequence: TGTGCCAGTAGTATAGTTGCGGGAGGTCACGACGAGCAGTACTTC.

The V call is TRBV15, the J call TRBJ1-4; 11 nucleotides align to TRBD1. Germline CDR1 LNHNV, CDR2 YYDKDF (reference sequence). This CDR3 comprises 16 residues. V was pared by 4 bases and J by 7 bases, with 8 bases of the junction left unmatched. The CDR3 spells CATSTGGGTGGEKLFF. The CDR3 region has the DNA TGTGCCACCAGCACGGGCGGCGGGACAGGGGGTGAAAAACTGTTTTTT. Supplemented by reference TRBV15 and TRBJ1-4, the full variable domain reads DAMVIQNPRYQVTQFGKPVTLSCSQTLNHNVMYWYQQKSSQAPKLLFHYYDKDFNNEADTPDNFQSRRPNTSFCFLDIRSPGLGDTAMYLCATSTGGGTGGEKLFFGSGTQLSVL.

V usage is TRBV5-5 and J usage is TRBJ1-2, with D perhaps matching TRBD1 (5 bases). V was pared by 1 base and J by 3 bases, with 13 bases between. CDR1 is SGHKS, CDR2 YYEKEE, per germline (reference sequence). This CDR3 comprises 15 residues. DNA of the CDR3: TGTGCCAGCAGCTTGCTTAGGCAGGGCGACTATGGCTACACCTTC. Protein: CASSLLRQGDYGYTF.

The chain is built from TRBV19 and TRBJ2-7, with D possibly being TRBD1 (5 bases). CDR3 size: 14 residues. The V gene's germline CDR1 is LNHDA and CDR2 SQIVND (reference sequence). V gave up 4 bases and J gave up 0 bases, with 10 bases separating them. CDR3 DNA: TGTGCCAGTAGTACCAGGGCCTACTCCTACGAGCAGTACTTC. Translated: CASSTRAYSYEQYF. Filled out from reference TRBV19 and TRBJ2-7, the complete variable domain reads DGGITQSPKYLFRKEGQNVTLSCEQNLNHDAMYWYRQDPGQGLRLIYYSQIVNDFQKGDIAEGYSVSREKKESFPLTVTSAQKNPTAFYLCASSTRAYSYEQYFGPGTRLTVT.

CDR3 protein: CASSSLGLGDSPYGYTF. CDR3 sequence (DNA): TGTGCCAGCAGCTCCCTGGGTCTCGGGGACAGTCCTTATGGCTACACCTTC. The chain couples TRBV5-6 to TRBJ1-2; 7 bases are a match to TRBD1. V lost 3 bases and J lost 5; bases outside the gene matches: 16. Per germline, CDR1 SGHDT and CDR2 YYEEEE. This CDR3 contains 17 residues.

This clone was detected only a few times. The CDR3 DNA reads as TGTGCCAGCAGTTCGTTGGGGGCTGCTAATGAAAAACTGTTTTTT. This encodes CASSSLGAANEKLFF. The rearrangement uses TRBV27 and TRBJ1-4; tentatively, D is TRBD1 (6 bases). CDR3 size: 15 residues. The germline V and J ends were trimmed by 4 bases and 3 bases, with 12 bases remaining between them. Germline V gene sequence: CDR1 MNHEY, CDR2 SMNVEV (reference sequence).